This paragraph reports one T cell receptor beta chain. This sample was taken from a study of blood T cell repertoires in COVID-19. As for the study in general: Both acute and convalescent COVID-19 samples were obtained from the United States, Italy and Spain. T cells, B-cell-depleted T cells, or PBMCs supplied cDNA or gDNA.

Using immunoSEQ multiplex PCR, the repertoire was profiled, and TCRdb retains in-frame clones only, with some absent. In the table there are over 100,000 clones, approximately 80% of which are singletons. CDR1 is LNHNV and CDR2 is YYDKDF in the germline V gene (reference sequence). This CDR3 region has 20 residues. The V end was cut by 4 bases, the J end by 2 bases, with 29 bases between. The chain recombines TRBV15 with TRBJ2-5; a possible D gene is TRBD1 (7 bases). Sequencing used peripheral blood. The TCR was taken from a woman of 80 years or more with acute or convalescent COVID-19. The CDR3 sequence: CATSNNPWGGTVDAQETQYF. Here the CDR3 DNA reads TGTGCCACCAGCAATAATCCCTGGGGCGGGACAGTGGACGCTCAAGAGACCCAGTACTTC.